This T cell receptor (beta chain) comes out of a study of shared clonotypes between healthy human individuals. Study conclusions and caveats: Sharing across a few donors was seen in around 5.1% of naive CD4 clonotypes. The sole specimen, blood, was sampled, and tissue repertoires likely differ.

A split of CD4+ cells into CD45RA+ naive and CD45RA-negative memory subsets was performed. Genomic DNA belonging to each subset was distributed in equal measure over several immunoSEQ plates. The data were produced by immunoSEQ multiplex PCR, yet TCRdb's version contains in-frame clones alone and is incomplete. Of millions of clones in the sample, approximately 93% were seen once. CDR1 SEHNR and CDR2 FQNEAQ come from the germline V gene (reference sequence). Trimming took 2 bases from V and 1 from J, leaving 3 bases between them. The CDR3 length is 13 residues. This clone has just a few counts. No antigen is known for it. At the DNA level, this CDR3 is encoded by other sequences in the same sample as well.

The TCR sequence derives from a man younger than 35 in good health. Some clones in this sample may be carry-over from other donors' samples. This sequence joins TRBV7-9 and TRBJ1-5; D not certain. The sample comprised naive CD4+ T cells from PBMCs. Subset meaning: CD45RA+ positively selected. The CDR3 is CASSLNSNQPQHF. The CDR3 nucleotides are TGTGCCAGCAGCTTAAACAGCAATCAGCCCCAGCATTTT.